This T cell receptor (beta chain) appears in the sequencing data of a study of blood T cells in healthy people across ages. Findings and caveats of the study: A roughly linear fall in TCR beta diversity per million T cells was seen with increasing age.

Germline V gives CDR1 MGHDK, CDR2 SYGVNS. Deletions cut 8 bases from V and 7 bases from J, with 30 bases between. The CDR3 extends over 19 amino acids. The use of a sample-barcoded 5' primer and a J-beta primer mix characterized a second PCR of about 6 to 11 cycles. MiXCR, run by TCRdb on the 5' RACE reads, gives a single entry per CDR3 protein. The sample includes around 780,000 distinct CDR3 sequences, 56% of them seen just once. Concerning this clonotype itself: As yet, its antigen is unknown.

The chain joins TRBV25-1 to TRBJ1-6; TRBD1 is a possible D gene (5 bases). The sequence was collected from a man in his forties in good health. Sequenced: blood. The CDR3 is CASHHRRGTGPGENSPLHF. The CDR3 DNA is TGTGCCAGCCACCACCGCCGAGGGACCGGACCCGGGGAGAATTCACCCCTCCACTTT.